This section outlines one T cell receptor beta chain sequence together with its context. What it binds is unknown. The data were taken from a study of beta chain features in type 1 diabetes. Whole-study results and caveats: TCRB CDR3s from Type 1 diabetes patients were moderately but significantly shorter in all four CD4+ subsets.

Expressed TCRB transcripts were sequenced, since all the RNA that had been isolated was reverse transcribed. The data were produced by immunoSEQ multiplex PCR, yet TCRdb's version contains in-frame clones alone and is incomplete. The table lists some 410,000 clones, around 14% of them singletons. This CDR3 is built from 15 residues. V lost 7 bases and J lost 0; bases outside the gene matches: 7. CDR1 is LNHDA and CDR2 is SQIVND in the germline V gene (reference sequence). One heparinised blood draw, averaging roughly 0.12 L, came from each donor. Cells sorted by CD45RO/CCR7/CD25/CD127/CD95/CD27 comprised CD4+ naive, central memory, regulatory and stem cell-like memory cells. Each population that was sorted was more than 95% pure.

Sequencing input: naive CD4+ T cells from blood. This chain joins TRBV19 and TRBJ2-3, with 7 bases identical to TRBD2. The TCR comes from a man between 25 and 39 years old in good health. DNA for the CDR3: TGTGCCAGTAACCGGGCTAGCGGAAGCACAGATACGCAGTATTTT. Protein: CASNRASGSTDTQYF.